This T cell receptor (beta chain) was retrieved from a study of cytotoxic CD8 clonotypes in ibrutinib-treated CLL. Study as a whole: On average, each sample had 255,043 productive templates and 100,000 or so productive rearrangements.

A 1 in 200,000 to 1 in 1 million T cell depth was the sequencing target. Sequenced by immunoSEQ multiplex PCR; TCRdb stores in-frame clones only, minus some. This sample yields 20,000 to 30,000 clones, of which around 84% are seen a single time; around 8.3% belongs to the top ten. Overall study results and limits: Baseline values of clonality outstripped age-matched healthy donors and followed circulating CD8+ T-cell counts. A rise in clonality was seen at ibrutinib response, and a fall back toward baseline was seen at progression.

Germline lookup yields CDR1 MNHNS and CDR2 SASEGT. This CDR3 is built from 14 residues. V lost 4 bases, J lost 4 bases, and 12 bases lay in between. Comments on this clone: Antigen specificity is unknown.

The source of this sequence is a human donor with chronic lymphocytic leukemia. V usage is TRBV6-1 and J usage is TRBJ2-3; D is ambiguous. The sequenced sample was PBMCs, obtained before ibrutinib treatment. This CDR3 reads CASSVDVQADTQYF. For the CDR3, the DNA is TGTGCCAGCAGTGTCGATGTGCAGGCAGATACGCAGTATTTT.